What follows are 26 T cell receptor beta chains derived from one specimen sequenced in a study of T cells after yellow fever vaccination. TCRdb ran MiXCR on the 5' RACE reads and lists one entry per CDR3 protein. There are hundreds of thousands of distinct CDR3 sequences in the sample; around a sixth occur only once, and approximately 15% lies in the top ten. The material sequenced was PBMCs, taken about 5 days after the first yellow fever vaccination. The receptors come from a man aged 18-30 years who received the YFV17D yellow fever vaccine.

The chain is built from TRBV25-1 and TRBJ1-1; D is undetermined. This CDR3 contains 10 residues. V lost 5 bases, J lost 6 bases, and 4 bases lay in between. The V gene's germline CDR1 is MGHDK and CDR2 SYGVNS. Here the CDR3 DNA reads TGTGCCAGCAGTCGAGCTGAAGCTTTCTTT. As protein: CASSRAEAFF.

V and J are TRBV5-1 and TRBJ1-5; TRBD1 agrees at 8 bases. CDR3 length: 14 amino acids. V dropped 0 bases and J dropped 9; count of bases not matched to a gene: 5. Germline CDR1 SGHRS, CDR2 YFSETQ. CDR3 loop: CASSLGQGASPQHF. CDR3 nucleotide sequence: TGCGCCAGCAGCTTGGGTCAGGGGGCATCGCCCCAGCATTTT.

This clonotype was observed a few times. V gene TRBV7-9 combines with J gene TRBJ2-3; 9 nucleotides agree with TRBD1. Per germline, CDR1 SEHNR and CDR2 FQNEAQ (reference sequence). V shed 3 bases and J 6 bases; nucleotides not matched to a gene: 7. The CDR3 contains 15 residues. As DNA, the CDR3 is TGTGCCAGCAGCTTCGACGGACAGGGGAGGGATACGCAGTATTTT. Residues: CASSFDGQGRDTQYF.

The rearrangement joins TRBV5-1 to TRBJ1-1; the match to TRBD1 covers 10 bases. From germline, CDR1 is SGHRS and CDR2 YFSETQ. The J segment lost 5 bases and the V segment lost 2 bases, leaving 6 bases of the junction unmatched. This CDR3 has 15 amino acids. CDR3 sequence reads: CASSFSPDRGTEAFF. The CDR3 DNA reads TGCGCCAGCAGCTTCTCGCCGGACAGGGGGACTGAAGCTTTCTTT.

This chain connects TRBV4-2 to TRBJ2-1, with D maybe TRBD1 (7 bases). Trimming took 2 bases from V and 8 from J, leaving 19 bases between them. Per the germline V gene, CDR1 is LGHNA and CDR2 is YNFKEQ. The CDR3 is made up of 16 amino acids. CDR3 nucleotides: TGTGCCAGCAGCCAAAGCGCCACAACAGGGGAGGATGAGCAGTTCTTC. Protein sequence: CASSQSATTGEDEQFF.

This clonotype was detected a few times. The chain recombines TRBV29-1 with TRBJ2-1; D unresolved. V lost 4 bases and J lost 5, with 3 bases in between. The CDR3 consists of 10 residues. CDR1 SQVTM and CDR2 ANQGSEA come from the germline V gene. DNA of the CDR3: TGCAGCGTTGGGGACAATGAGCAGTTCTTC. It is translated as CSVGDNEQFF.

This clonotype appeared a few times. This sequence joins TRBV6-2 or TRBV6-3 and TRBJ2-1, with D maybe TRBD2 (7 bases). This CDR3 region has 15 residues. V was trimmed by 7 bases and J by 5 bases, leaving 18 bases between them. The germline V gene has CDR1 MNHEY and CDR2 SVGEGT. CDR3 DNA: TGTGCCAGCAAATGGGGGGGCTACCCTGACAATGAGCAGTTCTTC. Its translation: CASKWGGYPDNEQFF.

This clonotype was found a few times. V gene TRBV27 combines with J gene TRBJ2-3, with D possibly being TRBD1 (5 bases). The V and J ends lost 3 bases and 5 bases respectively, with 12 bases between them. In germline, CDR1 is MNHEY, CDR2 SMNVEV (reference sequence). The CDR3 runs 14 residues. Written as DNA, the CDR3 is TGTGCCAGCAGTTTCAGGGCCTCCCGAGATACGCAGTATTTT. Its translation is CASSFRASRDTQYF.

V usage is TRBV14 and J usage is TRBJ2-3; D gene ambiguous. Germline values: CDR1 SGHDN, CDR2 FVKESK. The CDR3 spans 14 residues. The ends were cut back, 0 bases at V and 3 bases at J, with 7 bases in the middle. CDR3 sequence reads: CASSQDFRTDTQYF. The CDR3 DNA reads TGTGCCAGCAGCCAAGATTTTCGTACAGATACGCAGTATTTT.

This clonotype was seen a handful of times. The chain joins TRBV20-1 to TRBJ2-5; 7 nucleotides match TRBD2. The CDR3 loop spans 17 amino acids. V dropped 2 bases and J dropped 2; count of bases not matched to a gene: 14. Germline assignment: CDR1 DFQATT and CDR2 SNEGSKA (reference sequence). The CDR3 sequence is CSARSLRVAGEQETQYF. In DNA form, the CDR3 reads TGCAGTGCTAGATCCTTGAGGGTAGCGGGCGAGCAAGAGACCCAGTACTTC.

This sequence joins TRBV7-2 and TRBJ2-1; D not certain. Germline assignment: CDR1 SGHTA and CDR2 FQGNSA. V lost 3 bases, J lost 8 bases, and 5 bases lay in between. The CDR3 loop spans 11 amino acids. The CDR3 bases are TGTGCCAGCAGCTTTACTTATGAGCAGTTCTTC. Amino acid sequence: CASSFTYEQFF.

Only a few counts were recorded for this clonotype. The chain combines TRBV7-9 with TRBJ2-1, with D possibly being TRBD2 (5 bases). V was cut by 2 bases and J by 5 bases, with 10 bases left in between. This CDR3 has 14 residues. Germline-derived CDR1 and CDR2 are SEHNR and FQNEAQ (reference sequence). The CDR3 reads CASSLLGVHNEQFF. CDR3 DNA: TGTGCCAGCAGCTTACTCGGGGTCCACAATGAGCAGTTCTTC.

This clonotype turned up a few times. This chain uses TRBV7-8 with TRBJ2-7; possibly TRBD2 for D (5 bases). The CDR3 runs to 14 residues. In germline, CDR1 is SGHVS, CDR2 FQNEAQ. Trimming stripped 4 bases from V and 2 bases from J, with 12 bases between. CDR3 coding DNA: TGTGCCAGCAGCTCCCAGACTATCACCTACGAGCAGTACGTC. Translation gives CASSSQTITYEQYV.

This rearrangement joins TRBV7-3 to TRBJ2-2, with 7 bases lining up with TRBD2. This CDR3 has 15 residues. With 5 bases clipped from V and 3 bases from J, the junction kept 6 bases outside the gene matches. From germline, CDR1 is SGHTA and CDR2 FQGTGA. The CDR3 sequence: CASSPRRGDTGELFF. The CDR3 DNA reads TGTGCCAGCAGCCCGAGACGGGGGGACACCGGGGAGCTGTTTTTT.

This rearrangement joins TRBV9 to TRBJ2-1; the match to TRBD2 covers 12 bases. V was pared by 3 bases and J by 8 bases, with 6 bases of the junction left unmatched. CDR1 is SGDLS and CDR2 is YYNGEE in the germline V gene. The CDR3 is 15 residues long. DNA of the CDR3: TGTGCCAGCAGCGCAGGGACTAGCGGGCGGGATGAGCAGTTCTTC. It yields the protein CASSAGTSGRDEQFF.

This clonotype was recorded many times. The chain carries TRBV5-5 and TRBJ1-1; D unresolved. This CDR3 region has 14 residues. Deletions cut 4 bases from V and 1 base from J, with 11 bases between. Germline V gene sequence: CDR1 SGHKS, CDR2 YYEKEE (reference sequence). The CDR3, as DNA: TGTGCCAGCAGCCTCCTCCTCGGGAACACTGAAGCTTTCTTT. It codes for CASSLLLGNTEAFF. The variable domain in full, completed from reference TRBV5-5 and TRBJ1-1, reads DAGVTQSPTHLIKTRGQQVTLRCSPISGHKSVSWYQQVLGQGPQFIFQYYEKEERGRGNFPDRFSARQFPNYSSELNVNALLLGDSALYLCASSLLLGNTEAFFGQGTRLTVV.

The rearrangement joins TRBV20-1 to TRBJ1-1; perhaps TRBD1 as D (5 bases). Trimming took 6 bases from V and 5 from J, leaving 13 bases between them. Germline-derived CDR1 and CDR2 are DFQATT and SNEGSKA (reference sequence). The CDR3 covers 12 residues. The CDR3 coding sequence is TGCAGTGCCACAGAGGGGAATACTGAAGCTTTCTTT. Amino acid sequence: CSATEGNTEAFF.

The rearrangement uses TRBV6-6 and TRBJ2-5; D is perhaps TRBD1 or TRBD2 (5 bases each). The germline V and J ends were trimmed by 7 bases and 5 bases, with 14 bases remaining between them. Germline V gives CDR1 MNHNY, CDR2 SVGAGI (reference sequence). The CDR3 contains 13 residues. This CDR3 is CASKMGTGETQYF. CDR3 DNA sequence: TGTGCCAGCAAAATGGGGACGGGGGAGACCCAGTACTTC.

V usage is TRBV5-6 and J usage is TRBJ2-3; TRBD2 matches 13 bases. With 4 bases clipped from V and 0 bases from J, the junction kept 8 bases outside the gene matches. There are 18 residues in the CDR3. The germline CDR1 and CDR2 sequences are SGHDT and YYEEEE. The CDR3 bases are TGTGCCAGCAGCCGGGGGATGGGACTAGCGGGGAGCACAGATACGCAGTATTTT. It is translated as CASSRGMGLAGSTDTQYF.

This clonotype was observed a few times. The rearrangement links TRBV14 to TRBJ1-2; possibly TRBD1 for D (5 bases). Between the trimmed V and J ends, which lost 0 bases and 6 bases, there was a span of 11 bases. The germline gives CDR1 SGHDN, CDR2 FVKESK. The CDR3 extends over 14 amino acids. The CDR3 DNA is TGTGCCAGCAGCCAAGAGTTAGGACACCATGGCTACACCTTC. Its translation: CASSQELGHHGYTF. The full variable domain, its missing parts supplied by reference TRBV14 and TRBJ1-2, is EAGVTQFPSHSVIEKGQTVTLRCDPISGHDNLYWYRRVMGKEIKFLLHFVKESKQDESGMPNNRFLAERTGGTYSTLKVQPAELEDSGVYFCASSQELGHHGYTFGSGTRLTVV.

The chain joins TRBV6-5 to TRBJ1-2, with 9 nucleotides matching TRBD1. After removal of 2 bases from V and 4 bases from J, the junction contained 5 bases not matched to a gene. In germline, CDR1 is MNHEY, CDR2 SVGAGI. The CDR3 has 15 amino acids. CDR3 region: CASSYGGTGSYGYTF. CDR3 in DNA: TGTGCCAGCAGTTACGGGGGGACAGGGAGCTATGGCTACACCTTC.

The table lists this clonotype with a few counts. The rearrangement links TRBV19 to TRBJ1-5; D might be TRBD1 (5 bases). There are 13 residues in the CDR3. Trimming removed 3 bases at V and 7 bases at J, with 10 bases between. CDR1 and CDR2 (germline): LNHDA, SQIVND (reference sequence). The CDR3 coding sequence is TGTGCCAGTAGTATGGGGGTCGCACAGCCCCAGCATTTT. This codes for CASSMGVAQPQHF.

The chain is built from TRBV4-1 and TRBJ2-3; TRBD1 aligns across 11 bases. This CDR3 region has 17 residues. CDR1 and CDR2 from the germline V gene are MGHRA and YSYEKL. V trimming: 5 bases; J trimming: 6 bases; junction bases outside the gene matches: 13. The CDR3 DNA is TGCGCCAGCAGCTACCAAGGACAGGGGGCTGCCGCGGATACGCAGTATTTT. Translated, it gives CASSYQGQGAAADTQYF.

This clonotype was seen only a few times. The chain couples TRBV16 to TRBJ1-2; unclear D gene. Trimming shortened V by 0 bases and J by 8 bases, and 13 bases separated the two germline ends. Germline V gives CDR1 KGHSY, CDR2 FQNENV. The CDR3 covers 14 residues. The CDR3 is CASSQSGSQQGYTF. Here the CDR3 DNA reads TGTGCCAGCAGCCAATCAGGATCCCAACAGGGCTACACCTTC.

The rearrangement uses TRBV7-2 and TRBJ2-3; D perhaps matches TRBD2 (6 bases). The germline V gene encodes CDR1 SGHTA and CDR2 FQGNSA. The CDR3 loop spans 11 amino acids. Between the trimmed V and J ends, which lost 3 bases and 10 bases, there was a span of 8 bases. The CDR3 is CASSLAGSQYF. The CDR3 DNA follows: TGTGCCAGCAGCTTGGCGGGGTCGCAGTATTTT.

At least ten counts were recorded for this clonotype. The chain carries TRBV7-2 and TRBJ2-7, with TRBD1 as a possible D gene (5 bases). Trimming left V 2 bases short and J 0 bases short, with 11 bases between. From germline, CDR1 is SGHTA and CDR2 FQGNSA. This CDR3 has 15 amino acids. The CDR3 loop is CASSLQGHSSYEQYV. The DNA for the CDR3 is TGTGCCAGCAGCTTACAGGGTCACTCCTCCTACGAGCAGTACGTC.